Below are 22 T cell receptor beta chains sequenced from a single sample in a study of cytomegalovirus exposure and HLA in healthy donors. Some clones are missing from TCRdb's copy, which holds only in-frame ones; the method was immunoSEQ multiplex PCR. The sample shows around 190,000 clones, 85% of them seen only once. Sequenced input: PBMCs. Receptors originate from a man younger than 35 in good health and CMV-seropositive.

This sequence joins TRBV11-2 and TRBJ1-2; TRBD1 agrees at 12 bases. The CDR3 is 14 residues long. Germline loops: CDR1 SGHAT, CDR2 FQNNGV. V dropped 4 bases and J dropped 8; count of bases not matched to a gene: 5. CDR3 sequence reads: CASSSGTGGWGYTF. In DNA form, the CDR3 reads TGTGCCAGCAGCTCCGGGACAGGGGGCTGGGGCTACACCTTC.

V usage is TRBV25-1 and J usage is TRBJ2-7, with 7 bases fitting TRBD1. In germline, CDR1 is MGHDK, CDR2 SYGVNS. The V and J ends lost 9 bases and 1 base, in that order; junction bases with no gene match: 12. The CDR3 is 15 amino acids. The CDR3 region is CARLYLRTGSYEQYF. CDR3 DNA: TGTGCCAGACTATATCTTAGGACAGGATCCTACGAGCAGTACTTC.

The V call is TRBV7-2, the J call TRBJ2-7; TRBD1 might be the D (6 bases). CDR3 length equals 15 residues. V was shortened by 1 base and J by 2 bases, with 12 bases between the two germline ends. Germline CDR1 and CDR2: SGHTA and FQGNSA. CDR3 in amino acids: CASSLGWQGTYEQYF. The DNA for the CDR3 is TGTGCCAGCAGCTTAGGCTGGCAGGGGACCTACGAGCAGTACTTC.

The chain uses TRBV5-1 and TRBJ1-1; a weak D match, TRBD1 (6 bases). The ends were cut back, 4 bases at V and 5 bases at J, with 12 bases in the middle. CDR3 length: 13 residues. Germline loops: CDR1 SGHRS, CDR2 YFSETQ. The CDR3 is CASSNTGFTEAFF. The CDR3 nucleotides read TGCGCCAGCAGCAATACAGGGTTTACTGAAGCTTTCTTT.

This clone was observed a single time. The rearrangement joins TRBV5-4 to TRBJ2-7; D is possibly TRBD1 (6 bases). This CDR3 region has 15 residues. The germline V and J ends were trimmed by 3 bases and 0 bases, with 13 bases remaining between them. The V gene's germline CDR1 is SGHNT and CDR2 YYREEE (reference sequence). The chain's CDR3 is CASSSTRGSSYEQYF. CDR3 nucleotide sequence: TGTGCCAGCAGCTCAACTAGGGGGAGCTCCTACGAGCAGTACTTC.

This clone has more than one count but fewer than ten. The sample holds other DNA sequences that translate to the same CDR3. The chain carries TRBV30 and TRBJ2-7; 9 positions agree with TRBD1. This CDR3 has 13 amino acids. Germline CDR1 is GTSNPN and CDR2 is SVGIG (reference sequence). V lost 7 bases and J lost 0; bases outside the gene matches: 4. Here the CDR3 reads CASGTGSSYEQYF. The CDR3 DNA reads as TGTGCCTCCGGGACAGGGAGCTCCTACGAGCAGTACTTC.

The CDR3 here is CASSTHRGTDTQYF. In nucleotides, the CDR3 is TGTGCCAGCAGCACCCATCGCGGCACAGATACGCAGTATTTT. The J gene is TRBJ2-3, the V gene TRBV25-1; D remains ambiguous. CDR1 MGHDK and CDR2 SYGVNS come from the germline V gene. V dropped 6 bases and J dropped 1 base, with 11 bases sitting between them. The CDR3 is made up of 14 amino acids.

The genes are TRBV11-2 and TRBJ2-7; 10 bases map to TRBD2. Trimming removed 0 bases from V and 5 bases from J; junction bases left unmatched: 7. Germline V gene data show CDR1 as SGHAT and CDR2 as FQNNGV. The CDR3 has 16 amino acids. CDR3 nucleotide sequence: TGTGCCAGCAGCTTAGAATCTAGCGGGAGCCCCCACGAGCAGTACTTC. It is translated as CASSLESSGSPHEQYF.

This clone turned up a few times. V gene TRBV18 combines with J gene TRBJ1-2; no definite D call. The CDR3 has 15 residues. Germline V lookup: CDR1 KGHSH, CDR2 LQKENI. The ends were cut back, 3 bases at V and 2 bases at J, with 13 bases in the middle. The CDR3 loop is CASSPTPWENYGYTF. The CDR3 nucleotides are TGTGCCAGCTCACCGACCCCTTGGGAGAACTATGGCTACACCTTC.

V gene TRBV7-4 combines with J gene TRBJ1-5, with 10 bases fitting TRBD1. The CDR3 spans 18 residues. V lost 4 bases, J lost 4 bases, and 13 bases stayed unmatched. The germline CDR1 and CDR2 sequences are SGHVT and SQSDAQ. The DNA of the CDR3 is TGTGCCAGCAGCTCAAACATAAGAGGACAGGGGGGAAATCAGCCCCAGCATTTT. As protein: CASSSNIRGQGGNQPQHF.

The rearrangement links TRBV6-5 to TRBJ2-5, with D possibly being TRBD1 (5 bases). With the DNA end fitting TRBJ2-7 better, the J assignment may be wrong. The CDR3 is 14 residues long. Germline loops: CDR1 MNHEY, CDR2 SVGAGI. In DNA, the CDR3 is TGTGCCAGCAGTTACTCCGACAGTTCCTACGAGCAGTACTTC. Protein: CASSYSDSSYEQYF.

The chain's CDR3 is CASSTWTGTMNTEAFF. The CDR3 nucleotides are TGTGCCAGCAGTACGTGGACAGGAACCATGAACACTGAAGCTTTCTTT. This chain connects TRBV28 to TRBJ1-1; 7 bases match TRBD1. J gave up 0 bases and V 5 bases, and 9 bases lay outside the gene matches. Germline V lookup: CDR1 MDHEN, CDR2 SYDVKM. This CDR3 spans 16 amino acids.

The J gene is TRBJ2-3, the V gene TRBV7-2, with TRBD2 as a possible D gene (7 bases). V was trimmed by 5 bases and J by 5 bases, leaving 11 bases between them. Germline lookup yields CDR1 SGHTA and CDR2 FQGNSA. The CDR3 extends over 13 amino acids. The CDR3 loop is CASSRRGGDTQYF. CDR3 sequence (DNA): TGTGCCAGCAGCCGGAGGGGGGGAGATACGCAGTATTTT.

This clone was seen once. The CDR3 here is CASSLISGRSRDYEQYF. The CDR3 coding sequence is TGCGCCAGCAGCTTGATTAGCGGGAGGAGTAGGGACTACGAGCAGTACTTC. This chain connects TRBV5-1 to TRBJ2-7, with 10 bases fitting TRBD2. This CDR3 has 17 amino acids. Germline CDR1 reads SGHRS; CDR2 reads YFSETQ. With 1 base clipped from V and 3 bases from J, the junction kept 10 bases outside the gene matches.

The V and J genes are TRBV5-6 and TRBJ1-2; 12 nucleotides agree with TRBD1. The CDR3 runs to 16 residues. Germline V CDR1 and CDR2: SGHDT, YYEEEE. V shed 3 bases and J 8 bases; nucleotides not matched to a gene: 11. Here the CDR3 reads CASSYLTGTGGAGYTF. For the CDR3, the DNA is TGTGCCAGCAGCTACCTCACCGGGACAGGGGGCGCGGGCTACACCTTC.

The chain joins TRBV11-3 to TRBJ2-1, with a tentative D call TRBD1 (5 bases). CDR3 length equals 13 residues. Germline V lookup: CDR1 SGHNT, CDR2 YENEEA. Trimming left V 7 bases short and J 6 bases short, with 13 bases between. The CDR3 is CASTTTGSNEQFF. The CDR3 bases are TGTGCCAGCACGACCACAGGATCCAATGAGCAGTTCTTC.

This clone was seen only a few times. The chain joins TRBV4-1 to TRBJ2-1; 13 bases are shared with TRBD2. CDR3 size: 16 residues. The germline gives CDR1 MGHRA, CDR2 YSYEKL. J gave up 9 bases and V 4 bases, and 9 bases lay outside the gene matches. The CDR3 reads CASSPFTLAGGGEQFF. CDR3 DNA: TGCGCCAGCAGCCCATTCACACTAGCGGGGGGGGGTGAGCAGTTCTTC.

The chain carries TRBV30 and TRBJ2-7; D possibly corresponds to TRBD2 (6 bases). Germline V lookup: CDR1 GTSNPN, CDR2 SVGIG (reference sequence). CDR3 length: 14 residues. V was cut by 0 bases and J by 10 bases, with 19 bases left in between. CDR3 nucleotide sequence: TGTGCCTGGAGTGTAGAGTCCGGCCGGGCGGGACAGTACTTC. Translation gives CAWSVESGRAGQYF.

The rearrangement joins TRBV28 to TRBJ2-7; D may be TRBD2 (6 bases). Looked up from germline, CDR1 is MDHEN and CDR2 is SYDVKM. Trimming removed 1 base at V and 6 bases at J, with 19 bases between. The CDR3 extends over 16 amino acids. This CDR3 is CASSLLEGSPSGEQYF. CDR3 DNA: TGTGCCAGCAGTTTATTGGAGGGGTCCCCCTCCGGCGAGCAGTACTTC. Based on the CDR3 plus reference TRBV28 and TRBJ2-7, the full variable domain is DVKVTQSSRYLVKRTGEKVFLECVQDMDHENMFWYRQDPGLGLRLIYFSYDVKMKEKGDIPEGYSVSREKKERFSLILESASTNQTSMYLCASSLLEGSPSGEQYFGPGTRLTVT.

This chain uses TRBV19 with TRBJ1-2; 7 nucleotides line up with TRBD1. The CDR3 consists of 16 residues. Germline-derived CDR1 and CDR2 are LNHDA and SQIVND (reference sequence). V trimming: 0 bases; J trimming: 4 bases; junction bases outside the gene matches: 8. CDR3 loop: CASSIDEQGTLYGYTF. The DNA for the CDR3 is TGTGCCAGTAGTATAGATGAACAGGGGACCCTCTATGGCTACACCTTC.

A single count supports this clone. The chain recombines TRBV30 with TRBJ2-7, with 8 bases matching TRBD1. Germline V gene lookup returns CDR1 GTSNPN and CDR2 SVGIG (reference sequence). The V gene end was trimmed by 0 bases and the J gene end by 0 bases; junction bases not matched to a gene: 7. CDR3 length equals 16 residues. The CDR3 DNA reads TGTGCCTGGAGTGTACCAGGGGGCTTTATCTCCTACGAGCAGTACTTC. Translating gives CAWSVPGGFISYEQYF.

CDR3 residues: CASSFSSGNEQYF. DNA of the CDR3: TGTGCCAGCAGCTTTTCGAGCGGGAACGAGCAGTACTTC. The gene calls are TRBV11-2 and TRBJ2-7; 7 bases are a match to TRBD2. The V gene end was trimmed by 3 bases and the J gene end by 5 bases; junction bases not matched to a gene: 4. Germline lookup yields CDR1 SGHAT and CDR2 FQNNGV. This CDR3 has 13 residues.